The 20 T cell receptor beta chains below were found in one sample sequenced in a study of regulatory T cells in long-lasting Graves disease. Library construction for TCR beta used iRepertoire HTBI primers and Arm-PCR of CDR3 regions. MiXCR, run by TCRdb on the multiplex PCR reads, gives a single entry per CDR3 protein. Of some 500,000 distinct CDR3 sequences in the sample, roughly 12% were seen once. The sample's time point: newly diagnosed GD, antithyroid drugs for less than 3 months. PBMC RNA served as the TCR library source. These sequences were also reported in another study, on T cells in Graves' hyperthyroidism and ophthalmopathy.

The material was peripheral blood mononuclear cells (PBMCs), obtained at new diagnosis, from a patient treated with antithyroid drugs. These receptors came from a young man with Graves disease.

This clonotype was seen many times. The rearrangement joins TRBV6-5 to TRBJ1-1; the D gene is possibly TRBD1 (6 bases). Germline CDR1 reads MNHEY; CDR2 reads SVGAGI. CDR3 length equals 15 residues. Trimming took off 0 bases at V and 5 bases at J, with 13 bases between the two ends. The CDR3: CASSYSGGGGTEAFF. Written as DNA, the CDR3 is TGTGCCAGCAGTTACTCGGGGGGCGGGGGGACTGAAGCTTTCTTT.

This clonotype has ten or more counts. The J gene is TRBJ1-4, the V gene TRBV27; 10 bases align to TRBD1. The CDR3 is made up of 15 amino acids. Losses at the gene ends were 6 bases for V and 7 bases for J; bases not matched to a gene: 8. Per the germline V gene, CDR1 is MNHEY and CDR2 is SMNVEV (reference sequence). This CDR3 is CASRPRQGAGEKLFF. The CDR3 DNA sequence: TGTGCCAGCAGGCCTCGACAGGGGGCGGGTGAAAAACTGTTTTTT.

This clonotype was detected many times. The chain employs TRBV19 and TRBJ2-1, with D perhaps matching TRBD2 (5 bases). Germline values: CDR1 LNHDA, CDR2 SQIVND (reference sequence). The CDR3 extends over 14 amino acids. V was pared by 2 bases and J by 5 bases, with 10 bases between. The CDR3 region has the DNA TGTGCCAGTAGTATACATAGCGAGAACAATGAGCAGTTCTTC. It codes for CASSIHSENNEQFF.

This clonotype was observed many times. The rearrangement links TRBV24-1 to TRBJ2-1; 13 nucleotides align to TRBD2. Germline trimming cut 1 base from V and 0 bases from J; bases unmatched to any gene: 8. Looked up from germline, CDR1 is KGHDR and CDR2 is SFDVKD. This CDR3 comprises 20 residues. The CDR3 sequence: CATSDFSGLAGVGSYNEQFF. In DNA form, the CDR3 reads TGTGCCACCAGTGATTTTTCTGGACTAGCGGGAGTGGGCTCCTACAATGAGCAGTTCTTC.

This clonotype was observed many times. The chain uses TRBV3-1 and TRBJ2-7; D not resolved. Per the germline V gene, CDR1 is LGHDT and CDR2 is YNNKEL (reference sequence). The V end lost 1 base, the J end lost 2 bases, and 6 bases lay between the germline ends. The length of the CDR3 is 13 residues. The DNA for the CDR3 is TGTGCCAGCAGCCAAGTTACAGCCTACGAGCAGTACTTC. Translation gives CASSQVTAYEQYF.

At least ten counts were recorded for this clonotype. The genes are TRBV13 and TRBJ2-7; unclear D gene. The CDR3 covers 13 residues. V lost 0 bases and J 6 bases, leaving 9 bases between the germline ends. Germline loops: CDR1 PRHDT, CDR2 FYEKMQ (reference sequence). For the CDR3, the DNA is TGTGCCAGCAGCTTAGGTCCGGAGTCCGAGCAGTACTTC. Translated, it gives CASSLGPESEQYF.

The chain employs TRBV25-1 and TRBJ2-1; no definite D call. The better agreement between TRBJ2-7 and the DNA end casts doubt on the J call. This CDR3 is built from 15 residues. Germline assignment: CDR1 MGHDK and CDR2 SYGVNS. Here the CDR3 reads CASSLRTTSGNEQYF. In DNA form, the CDR3 reads TGTGCCAGCAGTCTTAGGACGACGTCTGGGAACGAGCAGTACTTC.

The chain recombines TRBV29-1 with TRBJ2-7, with a possible D match to TRBD1 (5 bases). In germline, CDR1 is SQVTM, CDR2 ANQGSEA. The CDR3 runs to 11 residues. Trimming took 8 bases from V and 5 from J, leaving 13 bases between them. The CDR3 protein is CSHGSGHEQYF. CDR3 sequence (DNA): TGCAGCCATGGGTCAGGGCACGAGCAGTACTTC.

This clonotype came up many times. This rearrangement joins TRBV20-1 to TRBJ2-7; D not resolved. This CDR3 has 13 residues. V lost 3 bases and J 3 bases, leaving 12 bases between the germline ends. Germline V gives CDR1 DFQATT, CDR2 SNEGSKA (reference sequence). The CDR3 loop is CSASGAPSYEQYF. The CDR3 coding sequence is TGCAGTGCTAGTGGAGCTCCGAGCTACGAGCAGTACTTC.

To note about this clonotype: Relative to the germline gene, one junction end is altered; a read error may explain this. V is TRBV29-1 and J is TRBJ1-2; D is uncertain. CDR1 and CDR2 (germline): SQVTM, ANQGSEA. This CDR3 spans 8 amino acids. In DNA, the CDR3 is TGCAGCGTTGAAGATGGGTATTTC. Its translation: CSVEDGYF. The full variable domain, in which reference TRBV29-1 and TRBJ1-2 provide the parts outside the CDR3, is SAVISQKPSRDICQRGTSLTIQCQVDSQVTMMFWYRQQPGQSLTLIATANQGSEATYESGFVIDKFPISRPNLTFSTLTVSNMSPEDSSIYLCSVEDGYFGSGTRLTVV.

This clonotype was counted many times. The V and J genes are TRBV11-1 and TRBJ2-7; D remains ambiguous. V gave up 1 base and J gave up 5 bases, with 9 bases separating them. Germline CDR1 reads SGHAT; CDR2 reads FQDESV (reference sequence). There are 13 residues in the CDR3. The CDR3 loop reads CASSLDRRDEQYF. DNA of the CDR3: TGTGCCAGCAGCTTAGATAGACGGGACGAGCAGTACTTC.

This clonotype was detected ten times or more. The genes are TRBV7-2 and TRBJ2-1; TRBD2 aligns across 8 bases. The ends lost 1 base at V and 6 bases at J; junction bases unmatched: 2. The CDR3 consists of 14 residues. The V gene's germline CDR1 is SGHTA and CDR2 FQGNSA. The CDR3 region has the DNA TGTGCCAGCAGCTTAGAGGGGACTAGCAATGAGCAGTTCTTC. Protein sequence: CASSLEGTSNEQFF.

About this clonotype: This clone may be a read error of a much larger clone one base away. The chain is built from TRBV6-1 and TRBJ2-1; D gene unclear. The CDR3 has 13 residues. Germline V gene data show CDR1 as MNHNS and CDR2 as SASEGT. Deletions cut 6 bases from V and 10 bases from J, with 16 bases between. The CDR3 region is CASSPPGFSEQFF. CDR3 nucleotides: TGTGCCAGCAGCCCTCCCGGTTTCAGCGAGCAGTTCTTC.

This clonotype was seen only a few times. J is TRBJ2-3 and V is TRBV5-1, with D possibly being TRBD2 (5 bases). V was shortened by 0 bases and J by 0 bases, with 8 bases between the two germline ends. This CDR3 has 15 amino acids. CDR1 is SGHRS and CDR2 is YFSETQ in the germline V gene. The chain's CDR3 is CASSLGVASTDTQYF. DNA of the CDR3: TGCGCCAGCAGCTTGGGGGTAGCGAGCACAGATACGCAGTATTTT.

This clonotype was seen a handful of times. The V and J genes are TRBV6-5 and TRBJ1-5; a weak D match, TRBD1 (5 bases). CDR1 MNHEY and CDR2 SVGAGI come from the germline V gene. The CDR3 is 16 amino acids. The germline V and J ends were trimmed by 2 bases and 6 bases, with 17 bases remaining between them. The CDR3 nucleotides are TGTGCCAGCAGTTACCGGGGAGGGGAGGAGAGTCAGCCCCAGCATTTT. Protein product: CASSYRGGEESQPQHF.

This clonotype has at least ten counts. Here the CDR3 reads CASKAGDNEQFF. The CDR3 nucleotides are TGTGCCAGCAAAGCGGGAGACAATGAGCAGTTCTTC. This chain connects TRBV2 to TRBJ2-1; 8 bases map to TRBD2. The CDR3 extends over 12 amino acids. V trimming: 7 bases; J trimming: 5 bases; junction bases outside the gene matches: 1. Germline-derived CDR1 and CDR2 are SNHLY and FYNNEI.

This chain uses TRBV9 with TRBJ2-5; the D gene is possibly TRBD1 (5 bases). V was clipped by 0 bases and J by 5 bases, with 17 bases between them. The germline V gene has CDR1 SGDLS and CDR2 YYNGEE. This CDR3 has 16 residues. This chain's CDR3 is CASSVALGRAGETQYF. The CDR3 DNA reads TGTGCCAGCAGCGTAGCGTTAGGCAGGGCCGGGGAGACCCAGTACTTC.

This clonotype has ten or more counts. The chain recombines TRBV29-1 with TRBJ2-7, with 12 bases aligning to TRBD2. CDR1 and CDR2 from the germline V gene are SQVTM and ANQGSEA. The CDR3 length is 13 residues. V shed 7 bases, J shed 6 bases, and the junction held 7 bases outside the gene matches. The CDR3 here is CSARLAGDAEQYF. The CDR3 nucleotides read TGCAGCGCTCGACTAGCGGGAGATGCCGAGCAGTACTTC.

The CDR3 sequence: CSVPGTTYTDTQYF. CDR3 in DNA: TGCAGCGTCCCTGGGACTACATACACAGATACGCAGTATTTT. The chain couples TRBV29-1 to TRBJ2-3; the match to TRBD2 covers 7 bases. CDR3 length: 14 residues. Germline V gene sequence: CDR1 SQVTM, CDR2 ANQGSEA. The V segment lost 6 bases and the J segment 2 bases; nucleotides outside the gene matches: 8.

This clonotype was seen a few times. The rearrangement uses TRBV3-1 and TRBJ1-5, with D maybe TRBD1 (6 bases). Trimming removed 0 bases from V and 7 bases from J, with 13 bases in between. Germline V gene data show CDR1 as LGHDT and CDR2 as YNNKEL (reference sequence). The CDR3 extends over 15 amino acids. The chain's CDR3 is CASSQDLGALQPQHF. As DNA, the CDR3 is TGTGCCAGCAGCCAAGATCTGGGGGCTTTGCAGCCCCAGCATTTT.